Following are 11 T cell receptor beta chains from one sample sequenced in a study of T-cell reconstitution after alpha-beta-depleted transplantation in children. This sample's TCRbeta library carried unique molecular identifier barcodes. One entry per CDR3 protein, called by TCRdb with MiXCR from the PCR reads. The repertoire holds some 200,000 distinct CDR3 sequences, around 9.6% seen once, with around 6.2% in the top ten. Sequences were derived from PBMCs from the stem cell graft donor, sampled from the stem cell graft. All receptors derive from a human donor who donated a stem cell graft to a child with acute lymphoblastic leukemia.

Remarks on this clonotype: The junction and the germline gene differ at one end; a read error may be behind it. The CDR3 DNA is TGTGCCAGCTGTTACTCCCCGAACAGCCCTCGTTTTCTTTCGGACGAGCAGTACTTC. It yields the protein CASCYSPNSPRFLSDEQYF. This chain joins TRBV6-2 or TRBV6-3 and TRBJ2-7; D is unclear. In germline, CDR1 is MNHEY, CDR2 SVGEGT. The CDR3 totals 19 residues.

This clonotype was seen at least ten times. This rearrangement joins TRBV12-3 or TRBV12-4 to TRBJ2-7, with TRBD2 matching 11 bases. With V trimmed by 6 bases and J by 7 bases, 11 bases remained unmatched. This CDR3 region has 15 residues. CDR3 loop: CASSLEVAGGQEQYF. CDR3 sequence (DNA): TGTGCCAGCAGCCTCGAGGTAGCGGGGGGGCAAGAGCAGTACTTC.

This clonotype was seen repeatedly, ten times or more. This may stem from a read error, because a much larger clone lies one nucleotide away. The chain couples TRBV4-2 to TRBJ1-1, with D hard to call. CDR1 LGHNA and CDR2 YNFKEQ come from the germline V gene. V lost 1 base and J lost 3, with 6 bases in between. This CDR3 is built from 13 residues. The CDR3 sequence is CASSQGADTEAFF. Written as DNA, the CDR3 is TGTGCCAGCAGCCAAGGGGCAGACACTGAAGCTTTCTTT.

The chain has TRBV6-1 and TRBJ2-1; tentatively, D is TRBD1 or TRBD2 (5 bases each). Germline CDR1 reads MNHNS; CDR2 reads SASEGT. The CDR3 sequence is 15 residues long. V lost 8 bases and J 0 bases, leaving 14 bases between the germline ends. CDR3 in amino acids: CASSEGPHSYNEQFF. The CDR3 DNA reads as TGTGCCAGCTCTGAGGGGCCCCACTCCTACAATGAGCAGTTCTTC.

This sequence joins TRBV5-1 and TRBJ2-7, with D possibly being TRBD1 or TRBD2 (5 bases each). CDR1 and CDR2 (germline): SGHRS, YFSETQ. The CDR3 extends over 15 amino acids. With 3 bases removed from V and 2 bases from J, the gap between germline ends came to 15 bases. CDR3 nucleotides: TGCGCCAGCAGCTCATCCGGGACGGCTCCCTACGAGCAGTACTTC. The encoded protein is CASSSSGTAPYEQYF. Full variable domain (remainder filled in from reference TRBV5-1 and TRBJ2-7): KAGVTQTPRYLIKTRGQQVTLSCSPISGHRSVSWYQQTPGQGLQFLFEYFSETQRNKGNFPGRFSGRQFSNSRSEMNVSTLELGDSALYLCASSSSGTAPYEQYFGPGTRLTVT.

The chain joins TRBV5-1 to TRBJ2-5; unclear D gene. The germline CDR1 and CDR2 sequences are SGHRS and YFSETQ. V was trimmed by 0 bases and J by 3 bases, leaving 9 bases between them. The CDR3 extends over 14 amino acids. The chain's CDR3 is CASSLDPGEETQYF. The CDR3 DNA reads as TGCGCCAGCAGCTTGGATCCAGGCGAAGAGACCCAGTACTTC.

With respect to this clonotype: A much bigger clone sits one base away, suggesting this may be a read error. This CDR3 is missing its conserved last phenylalanine or tryptophan, likely due to a read error. The V and J genes are TRBV7-2 and TRBJ2-7, with a possible D match to TRBD1 (5 bases). The CDR3 is 12 amino acids. CDR1 is SGHTA and CDR2 is FQGNSA in the germline V gene. V was clipped by 9 bases and J by 7 bases, with 16 bases between them. The CDR3 nucleotides read TGTGCCAGTCGCGGCAGGGCCCAAGAGCAGTACTAC. It translates to CASRGRAQEQYY.

This clonotype turned up a few times. The rearrangement joins TRBV23-1 to TRBJ2-7; 9 nucleotides line up with TRBD1. TRBV23-1 is marked as an open reading frame, function uncertain. The CDR3 is 13 amino acids. The V gene end was trimmed by 9 bases and the J gene end by 5 bases; junction bases not matched to a gene: 8. The CDR3 region has the DNA TGCGCCAGACCAGGACAGGGGTTCCACGAGCAGTACTTC. Protein sequence: CARPGQGFHEQYF.

V and J are TRBV4-3 and TRBJ1-2, with 9 bases lining up with TRBD1. Germline V gene lookup returns CDR1 LGHNA and CDR2 YSLEER. V lost 0 bases and J lost 4; bases outside the gene matches: 6. The CDR3 covers 16 residues. CDR3 loop: CASSQDPTGGGYGYTF. The DNA for the CDR3 is TGCGCCAGCAGCCAAGATCCCACAGGGGGCGGCTATGGCTACACCTTC.

In this sample, this clonotype turned up a few times. This chain links TRBV4-2 with TRBJ1-2; 9 nucleotides agree with TRBD1. The CDR3 is 15 amino acids. V shed 1 base and J 4 bases; nucleotides not matched to a gene: 4. CDR1 and CDR2 (germline): LGHNA, YNFKEQ. CDR3 loop: CASSQGQGGSYGYTF. CDR3 nucleotides: TGTGCCAGCAGCCAAGGACAGGGGGGAAGCTATGGCTACACCTTC.

This chain joins TRBV18 and TRBJ2-1, with 8 bases matching TRBD2. V lost 5 bases and J lost 3; bases outside the gene matches: 9. This CDR3 comprises 16 residues. Germline values: CDR1 KGHSH, CDR2 LQKENI. CDR3: CASSFQAGAHYNEQFF. The CDR3 DNA follows: TGTGCCAGCTCATTTCAAGCGGGGGCCCACTACAATGAGCAGTTCTTC.